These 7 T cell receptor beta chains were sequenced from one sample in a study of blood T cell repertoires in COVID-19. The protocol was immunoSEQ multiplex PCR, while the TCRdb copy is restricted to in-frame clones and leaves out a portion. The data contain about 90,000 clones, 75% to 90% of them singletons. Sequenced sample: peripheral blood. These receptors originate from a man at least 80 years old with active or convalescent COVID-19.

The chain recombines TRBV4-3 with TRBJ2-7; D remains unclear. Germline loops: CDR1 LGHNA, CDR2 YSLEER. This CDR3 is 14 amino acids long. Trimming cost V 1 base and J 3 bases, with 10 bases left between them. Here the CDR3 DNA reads TGCGCCAGCAGCCAAGGCGCTATCAACTACGAGCAGTACTTC. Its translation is CASSQGAINYEQYF.

The CDR3 protein is CSVEGTGGFGSEAFF. CDR3 nucleotides: TGCAGCGTTGAAGGCACAGGGGGCTTCGGGAGTGAAGCTTTCTTT. This rearrangement joins TRBV29-1 to TRBJ1-1; TRBD1 matches 9 bases. J lost 7 bases, V lost 1 base, and 10 bases had no gene match. CDR3 size: 15 residues. Germline V gives CDR1 SQVTM, CDR2 ANQGSEA.

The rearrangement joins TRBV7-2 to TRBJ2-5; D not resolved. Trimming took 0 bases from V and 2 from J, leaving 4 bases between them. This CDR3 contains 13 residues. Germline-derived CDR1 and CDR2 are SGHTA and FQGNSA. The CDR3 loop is CASSLAQQETQYF. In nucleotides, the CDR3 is TGTGCCAGCAGCTTAGCTCAGCAAGAGACCCAGTACTTC.

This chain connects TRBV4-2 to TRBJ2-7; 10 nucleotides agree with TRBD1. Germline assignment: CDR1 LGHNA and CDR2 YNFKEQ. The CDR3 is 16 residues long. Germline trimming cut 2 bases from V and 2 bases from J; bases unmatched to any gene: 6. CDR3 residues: CASSQPPGQGTYEQYF. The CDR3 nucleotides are TGTGCCAGCAGCCAACCGCCGGGACAGGGGACCTACGAGCAGTACTTC.

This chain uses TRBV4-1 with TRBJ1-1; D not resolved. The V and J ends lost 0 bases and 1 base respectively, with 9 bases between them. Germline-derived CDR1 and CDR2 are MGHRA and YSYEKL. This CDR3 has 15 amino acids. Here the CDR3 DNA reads TGCGCCAGCAGCCAAGATGGAGAGGGGAACACTGAAGCTTTCTTT. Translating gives CASSQDGEGNTEAFF.

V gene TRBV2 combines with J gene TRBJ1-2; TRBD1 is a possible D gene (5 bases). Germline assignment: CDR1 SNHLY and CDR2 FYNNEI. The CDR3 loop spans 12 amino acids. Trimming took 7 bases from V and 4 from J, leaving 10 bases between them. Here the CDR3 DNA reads TGTGCCAGCAACACCCAGGGCTATGGCTACACCTTC. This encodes CASNTQGYGYTF. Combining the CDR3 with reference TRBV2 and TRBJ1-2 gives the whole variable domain EPEVTQTPSHQVTQMGQEVILRCVPISNHLYFYWYRQILGQKVEFLVSFYNNEISEKSEIFDDQFSVERPDGSNFTLKIRSTKLEDSAMYFCASNTQGYGYTFGSGTRLTVV.

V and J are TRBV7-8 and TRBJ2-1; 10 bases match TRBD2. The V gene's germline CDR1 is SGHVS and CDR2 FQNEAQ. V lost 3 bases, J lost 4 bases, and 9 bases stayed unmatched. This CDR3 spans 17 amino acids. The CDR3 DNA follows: TGTGCCAGCAGCTTGATTAAGAGCGGGAGGGCATACAATGAGCAGTTCTTC. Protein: CASSLIKSGRAYNEQFF.